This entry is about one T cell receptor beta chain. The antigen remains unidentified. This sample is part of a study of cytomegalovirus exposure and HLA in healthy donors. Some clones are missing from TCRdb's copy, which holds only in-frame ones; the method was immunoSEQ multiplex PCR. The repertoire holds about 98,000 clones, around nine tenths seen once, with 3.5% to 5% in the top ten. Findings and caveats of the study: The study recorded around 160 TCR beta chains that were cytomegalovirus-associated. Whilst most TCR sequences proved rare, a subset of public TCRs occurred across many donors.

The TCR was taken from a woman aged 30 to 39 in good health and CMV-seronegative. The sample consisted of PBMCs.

The CDR3 here is CASSVGGTGGHQETQYF. DNA of the CDR3: TGTGCCAGCAGCGTAGGGGGGACAGGAGGACACCAAGAGACCCAGTACTTC. V and J are TRBV9 and TRBJ2-5; 8 nucleotides match TRBD1. This CDR3 spans 17 amino acids. With V trimmed by 0 bases and J by 0 bases, 7 bases remained unmatched. CDR1 is SGDLS, CDR2 YYNGEE, per germline.